These T cell receptor beta chains were read from a single sample in a study of blood T cell repertoires in COVID-19. Here immunoSEQ multiplex PCR was the method, and the copy in TCRdb shows in-frame clones only, minus some. The data show 250,000 or so clones, 85% seen once. Sequencing was performed on PBMCs or T cells enriched from blood (not recorded which). The receptors derive from a woman between 50 and 59 years old who had been exposed to COVID-19. Each CDR3 is given with its conserved first and last residue. The D gene is left open where the match is weak. The size entry is marked missing in some rows and otherwise reads once, few, many or a size class.

j_gene: TRBJ1-2
len: 13
abundance: .
d_gene: .
v_gene: TRBV9
CDR3nt: TGTGCCAGCAGCGTAGGAAGGACAGATGGCTACACCTTC
CDR3aa: CASSVGRTDGYTF

j_gene: TRBJ1-2
len: 15
abundance: .
d_gene: .
v_gene: TRBV7-2
CDR3nt: TGTGCCAGCAGCTCCGCGGCCGGGTCTTACTATGGCTACACCTTC
CDR3aa: CASSSAAGSYYGYTF

j_gene: TRBJ1-6
len: 15
abundance: once
d_gene: .
v_gene: TRBV2
CDR3nt: TGTGCCAGCAGCGCCGGGACACCGGTAGATTCACCCCTCCACTTT
CDR3aa: CASSAGTPVDSPLHF

j_gene: TRBJ2-1
len: 14
abundance: .
d_gene: TRBD1
v_gene: TRBV25-1
CDR3nt: TGTGCCAGCAGTGACCCAGGGGGCGCGGATGAGCAGTTCTTC
CDR3aa: CASSDPGGADEQFF

j_gene: TRBJ2-1
len: 14
abundance: .
d_gene: TRBD2
v_gene: TRBV12-5
CDR3nt: TGTGCTAGTGGTAGCGGGGGTCCTTACAATGAGCAGTTCTTC
CDR3aa: CASGSGGPYNEQFF

j_gene: TRBJ2-2
len: 15
abundance: once
d_gene: .
v_gene: TRBV7-9
CDR3nt: TGTGCCAGCAGCTTCAGTGCGGGTACTACCGGGGAGCTGTTTTTT
CDR3aa: CASSFSAGTTGELFF

j_gene: TRBJ1-2
len: 15
abundance: .
d_gene: .
v_gene: TRBV29-1
CDR3nt: TGCAGCGTTGAGGCGGGGGGAGGCTATGACTATGGCTACACCTTC
CDR3aa: CSVEAGGGYDYGYTF

j_gene: TRBJ2-7
len: 13
abundance: many
d_gene: .
v_gene: TRBV12-3/TRBV12-4
CDR3nt: TGTGCCAGCAGTGCTTTAGTCGGGAACGAGCAGTACTTC
CDR3aa: CASSALVGNEQYF

j_gene: TRBJ2-7
len: 12
abundance: .
d_gene: .
v_gene: TRBV28
CDR3nt: TGTGCCAGCAAAGCTCTTTCCTACGAGCAGTACTTC
CDR3aa: CASKALSYEQYF

j_gene: TRBJ1-2
len: 15
abundance: .
d_gene: .
v_gene: TRBV9
CDR3nt: TGTGCCAGCACCCGGGACCTCGGAGGGGACTATGGCTACACCTTC
CDR3aa: CASTRDLGGDYGYTF